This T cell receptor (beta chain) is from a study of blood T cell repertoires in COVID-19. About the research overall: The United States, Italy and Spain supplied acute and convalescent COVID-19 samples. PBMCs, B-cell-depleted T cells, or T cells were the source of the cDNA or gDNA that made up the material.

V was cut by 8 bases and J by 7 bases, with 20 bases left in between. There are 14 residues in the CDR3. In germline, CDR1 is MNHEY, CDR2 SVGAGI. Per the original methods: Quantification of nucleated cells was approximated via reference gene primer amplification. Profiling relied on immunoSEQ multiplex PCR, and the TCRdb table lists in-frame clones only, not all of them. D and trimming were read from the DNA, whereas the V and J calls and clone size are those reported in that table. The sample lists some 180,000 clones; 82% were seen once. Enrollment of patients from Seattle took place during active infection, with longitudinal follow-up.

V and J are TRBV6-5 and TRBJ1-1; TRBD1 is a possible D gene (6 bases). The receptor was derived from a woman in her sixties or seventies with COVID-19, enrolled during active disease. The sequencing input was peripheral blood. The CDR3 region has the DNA TGTGCCAGCGAACCGTCTGGGACATATGGTGAAGCTTTCTTT. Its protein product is CASEPSGTYGEAFF.